The TCR beta chain under discussion was sequenced for a study of blood T cell repertoires in COVID-19. Overall study context: T cells, B-cell-depleted T cells, or PBMCs supplied cDNA or gDNA.

TCRdb's table, derived via immunoSEQ multiplex PCR, lists solely in-frame clones and lacks some. This table has under 50,000 clones, roughly 93% appearing once. The V gene end was trimmed by 1 base and the J gene end by 6 bases; junction bases not matched to a gene: 4. The CDR3 runs to 15 residues. Germline CDR1 SGHRS, CDR2 YFSETQ. The sample comprised peripheral blood. This clonotype originated in a man in his 60s with COVID-19, enrolled during active disease. The J gene is TRBJ1-6, the V gene TRBV5-1, with TRBD1 identical over 7 bases. Here the CDR3 DNA reads TGCGCCAGCAGCTTGAGGGACAGTACTAATTCACCCCTCCACTTT. The encoded protein is CASSLRDSTNSPLHF.